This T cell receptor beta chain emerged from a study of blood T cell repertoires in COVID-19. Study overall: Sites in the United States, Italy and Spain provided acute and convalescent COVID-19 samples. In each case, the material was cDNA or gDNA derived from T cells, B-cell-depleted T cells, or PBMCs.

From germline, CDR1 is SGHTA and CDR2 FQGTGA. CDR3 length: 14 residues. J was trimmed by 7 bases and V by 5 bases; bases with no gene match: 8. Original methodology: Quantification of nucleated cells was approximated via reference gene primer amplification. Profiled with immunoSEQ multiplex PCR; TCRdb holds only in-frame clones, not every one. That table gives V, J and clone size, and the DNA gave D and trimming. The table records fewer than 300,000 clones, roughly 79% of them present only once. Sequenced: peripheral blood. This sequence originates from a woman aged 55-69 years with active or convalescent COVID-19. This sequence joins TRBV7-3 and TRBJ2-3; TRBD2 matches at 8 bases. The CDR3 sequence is CASSPFGGGYTQYF. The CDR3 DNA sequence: TGTGCCAGCAGCCCCTTCGGGGGGGGATATACGCAGTATTTT.